This T cell receptor (beta chain) emerged from a study of post-analysis software for immune sequencing data. Study in general: The courses of disease that were included comprised relapsing-remitting, secondary progressive and progressive-relapsing multiple sclerosis.

To note about this clonotype: Its cognate antigen is unknown.

Study-wide results and limits: Samples made in the same batch grouped tightly together by F measure. Controls showed significantly higher normalized Chao1 diversity than did multiple sclerosis patients.

Carried by the TCR beta cDNA libraries were unique molecular identifiers. Yield was about 500,000 cDNA molecules from roughly 0.93 to 9.6 million T cells. TCRdb passed the PCR reads through MiXCR, listing each CDR3 protein once. The sample lists 820,000 or so distinct CDR3 sequences, around 50% occurring once. The sample comprised blood. The receptor was derived from a girl aged 5-17 years with multiple sclerosis.

CDR3 loop: CASSHGLAGGRDTQYF. The CDR3, as DNA: TGTGCCAGCAGCCATGGACTAGCGGGGGGACGGGATACGCAGTATTTT. J is TRBJ2-3 and V is TRBV3-1, with 14 bases lining up with TRBD2. CDR3 length: 16 residues. J gave up 6 bases and V 3 bases, and 5 bases lay outside the gene matches. The germline CDR1 and CDR2 sequences are LGHDT and YNNKEL (reference sequence).